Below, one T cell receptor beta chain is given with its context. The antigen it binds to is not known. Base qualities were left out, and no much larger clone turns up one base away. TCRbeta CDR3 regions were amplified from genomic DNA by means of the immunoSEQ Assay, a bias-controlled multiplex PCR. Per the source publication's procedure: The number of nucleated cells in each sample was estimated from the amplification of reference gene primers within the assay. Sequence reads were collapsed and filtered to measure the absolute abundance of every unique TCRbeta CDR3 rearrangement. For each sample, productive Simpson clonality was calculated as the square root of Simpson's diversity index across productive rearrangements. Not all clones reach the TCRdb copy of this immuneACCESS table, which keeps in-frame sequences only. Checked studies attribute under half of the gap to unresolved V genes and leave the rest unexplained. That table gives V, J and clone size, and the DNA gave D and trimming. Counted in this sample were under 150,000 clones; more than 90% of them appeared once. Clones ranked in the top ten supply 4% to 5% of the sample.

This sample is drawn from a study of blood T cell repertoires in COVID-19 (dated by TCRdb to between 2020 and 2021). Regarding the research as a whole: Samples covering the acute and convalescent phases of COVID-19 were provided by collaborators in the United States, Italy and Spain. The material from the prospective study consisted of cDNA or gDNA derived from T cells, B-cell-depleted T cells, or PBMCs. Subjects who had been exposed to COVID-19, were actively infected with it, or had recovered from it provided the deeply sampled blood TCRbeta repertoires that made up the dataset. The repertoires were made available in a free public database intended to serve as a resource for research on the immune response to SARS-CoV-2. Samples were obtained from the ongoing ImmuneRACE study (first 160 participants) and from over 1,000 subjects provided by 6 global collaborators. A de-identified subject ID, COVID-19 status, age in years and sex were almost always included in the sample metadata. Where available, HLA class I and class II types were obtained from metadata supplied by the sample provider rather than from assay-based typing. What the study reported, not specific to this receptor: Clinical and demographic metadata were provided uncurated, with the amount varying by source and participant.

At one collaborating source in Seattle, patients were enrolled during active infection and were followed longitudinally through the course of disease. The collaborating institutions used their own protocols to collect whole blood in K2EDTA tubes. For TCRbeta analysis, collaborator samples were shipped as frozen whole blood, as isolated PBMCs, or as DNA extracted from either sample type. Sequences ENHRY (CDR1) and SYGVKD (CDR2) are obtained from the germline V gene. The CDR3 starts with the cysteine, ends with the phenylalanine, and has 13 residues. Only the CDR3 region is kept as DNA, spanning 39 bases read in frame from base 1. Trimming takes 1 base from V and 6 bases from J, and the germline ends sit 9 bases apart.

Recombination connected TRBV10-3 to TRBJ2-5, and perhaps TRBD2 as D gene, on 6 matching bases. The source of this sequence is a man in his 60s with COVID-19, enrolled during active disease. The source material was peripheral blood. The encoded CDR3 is CAISEWAGKTQYF. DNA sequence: TGTGCCATCAGTGAGTGGGCGGGAAAGACCCAGTACTTC.